These T cell receptor beta chains were read from a single sample in a study of neurological immune-mediated disorders. TCRdb reprocessed the 5' RACE reads with MiXCR, giving one entry per CDR3 protein. This sample has about 25,000 distinct CDR3 sequences; over 5.5% occur once, and the top ten carry 4.8%. Sample: PBMCs. The receptors originated from a woman between 40 and 55 years old in good health. Both conserved end residues are part of each CDR3. The D gene is left open where the match is weak. For some rows the clone size is stated as once, few or many, or as a class when expanded; others skip it.

J gene: TRBJ2-3; clone size: many; D gene: TRBD2; V gene: TRBV12-3/TRBV12-4; CDR3 protein: CASSFGLAGTDTQYF; CDR3 DNA: TGTGCCAGCAGCTTCGGACTAGCGGGAACAGATACGCAGTATTTT
J gene: TRBJ2-2; clone size: many; D gene: TRBD1; V gene: TRBV5-5; CDR3 protein: CASSLGQKTGELFF; CDR3 DNA: TGTGCCAGCAGCCTGGGACAGAAGACCGGGGAGCTGTTTTTT
J gene: TRBJ1-6; clone size: many; D gene: .; V gene: TRBV28; CDR3 protein: CASSSDPGANSPLHF; CDR3 DNA: TGTGCCAGCAGTTCTGATCCGGGTGCTAATTCACCCCTCCACTTT
J gene: TRBJ2-7; clone size: many; D gene: .; V gene: TRBV3-1; CDR3 protein: CASSQAGPSGEQYF; CDR3 DNA: TGTGCCAGCAGCCAAGCGGGACCCTCGGGCGAGCAGTACTTC
J gene: TRBJ1-4; clone size: many; D gene: .; V gene: TRBV15; CDR3 protein: CATSRDRGTNEKLFF; CDR3 DNA: TGTGCCACCAGCAGAGACAGGGGAACTAATGAAAAACTGTTTTTT
J gene: TRBJ1-2; clone size: many; D gene: .; V gene: TRBV29-1; CDR3 protein: CSVSSDYGYTF; CDR3 DNA: TGCAGCGTTTCCAGCGACTATGGCTACACCTTC
J gene: TRBJ2-2; clone size: many; D gene: .; V gene: TRBV19; CDR3 protein: CATLRTDRTGELFF; CDR3 DNA: TGTGCCACCTTACGGACCGACCGGACCGGGGAGCTGTTTTTT
J gene: TRBJ2-3; clone size: many; D gene: .; V gene: TRBV15; CDR3 protein: CATSSLDTQYF; CDR3 DNA: TGTGCCACCAGCAGTTTGGATACGCAGTATTTT
J gene: TRBJ2-7; clone size: many; D gene: TRBD2; V gene: TRBV12-3/TRBV12-4; CDR3 protein: CATSWEGKSYEQYF; CDR3 DNA: TGTGCCACCTCCTGGGAGGGGAAGTCCTACGAGCAGTACTTC
J gene: TRBJ1-5; clone size: many; D gene: TRBD1; V gene: TRBV7-6; CDR3 protein: CASSPGQYSNQPQHF; CDR3 DNA: TGTGCCAGCAGCCCGGGACAGTATAGCAATCAGCCCCAGCATTTT
J gene: TRBJ2-1; clone size: many; D gene: TRBD2; V gene: TRBV20-1; CDR3 protein: CSARVGPGGAYNEQFF; CDR3 DNA: TGCAGTGCTAGAGTCGGTCCGGGGGGGGCCTACAATGAGCAGTTCTTC
J gene: TRBJ2-3; clone size: many; D gene: .; V gene: TRBV19; CDR3 protein: CASSTPGDTQYF; CDR3 DNA: TGTGCCAGTAGTACCCCGGGAGATACGCAGTATTTT
J gene: TRBJ2-7; clone size: many; D gene: .; V gene: TRBV5-1; CDR3 protein: CASSVNGGSSYEQYF; CDR3 DNA: TGCGCCAGCAGCGTAAACGGGGGCTCCTCCTACGAGCAGTACTTC
J gene: TRBJ2-1; clone size: many; D gene: TRBD2; V gene: TRBV20-1; CDR3 protein: CSARFKRRPGLYSYNEQFF; CDR3 DNA: TGCAGTGCTAGGTTTAAAAGAAGACCGGGACTATACTCCTACAATGAGCAGTTCTTC
J gene: TRBJ2-7; clone size: many; D gene: .; V gene: TRBV29-1; CDR3 protein: CSAWTDSYEQYF; CDR3 DNA: TGCAGCGCATGGACAGACTCCTACGAGCAGTACTTC
J gene: TRBJ1-2; clone size: many; D gene: TRBD1; V gene: TRBV30; CDR3 protein: CAWSTTGNYGYTF; CDR3 DNA: TGTGCCTGGAGTACGACAGGGAACTATGGCTACACCTTC
J gene: TRBJ1-4; clone size: many; D gene: .; V gene: TRBV2; CDR3 protein: CASRVANEKLFF; CDR3 DNA: TGTGCCAGCCGAGTAGCTAATGAAAAACTGTTTTTT
J gene: TRBJ1-1; clone size: .; D gene: TRBD1; V gene: TRBV20-1; CDR3 protein: CSATGTGGPEAFF; CDR3 DNA: TGCAGTGCCACCGGGACAGGGGGCCCTGAAGCTTTCTTT
J gene: TRBJ1-1; clone size: many; D gene: .; V gene: TRBV6-5; CDR3 protein: CASSYGPQGGLNTEAFF; CDR3 DNA: TGTGCCAGCAGTTACGGTCCCCAAGGGGGGCTGAACACTGAAGCTTTCTTT
J gene: TRBJ1-4; clone size: many; D gene: .; V gene: TRBV20-1; CDR3 protein: CSARDPETNEKLFF; CDR3 DNA: TGCAGTGCTAGAGACCCAGAAACTAATGAAAAACTGTTTTTT